The entry below gives a single T cell receptor beta chain sequence along with its context. The antigen it recognizes is unknown. The data belong to a study of cytomegalovirus exposure and HLA in healthy donors (dated by TCRdb to 2016 to 2017). Regarding the study in general: An earlier analysis of roughly 500 of the donors reported approximately 270 Gb of sequence data and roughly 110 million unique TCR beta sequences from about 180 million T cells. About 300 gigabases of sequencing data and tens of millions of unique TCR sequences were included in an early release covering over 600 HLA-typed donors. Of the approximately 400 genotyped donors, 75% to 85% were placed in the genetic ancestry cluster associated with self-reported Caucasian donors. The study aimed to test whether cataloging public T cell receptors could reveal signatures of past pathogen exposure. The T cell repertoires of around 670 subjects were profiled by immunosequencing and related to cytomegalovirus serostatus. In addition to the first cohort of 666 subjects, a separate validation cohort of approximately 120 different subjects was used. High-throughput TCR immunosequencing, statistical association of individual TCRs with disease status, and machine learning were combined to predict cytomegalovirus infection status. A later analysis re-analyzed previously published TCR beta repertoires from about 730 donors and added high-resolution HLA genotyping to study TCR occurrence patterns. Rather than using new phenotypic data, the later analysis identified candidate immune exposures from TCR beta sequences and from how often those sequences occurred across donors. An earlier analysis of approximately 640 of the donors applied high-throughput TCR beta sequencing to assess whether each TCR beta V gene segment acted as functional or pseudogenic. Donor age, sex, ethnicity and CMV serostatus were compiled alongside the repertoire data. A later genetic analysis used genome-wide SNP genotypes for about 60% of the roughly 700 donors, treating that subset as a discovery cohort. Every discovery cohort repertoire had been produced on one sequencing platform. Class I and class II HLA loci were covered by the typing at four-digit resolution. Typing coverage differed by locus: A, B, C, DRB1 and DQB1 were typed in about 629-630 donors, DQA1 in roughly 500, DPA1 in 606, and DPB1 in 472. Because of strong linkage in the cohort, 4 to 6 DR-DQ haplotypes were treated as single units for association and clustering. Among some 410 genotyped donors of the cohort, an average of approximately 240,000 unique TCR beta nucleotide sequences were sequenced per donor, about a sixth of them non-productive.

Library generation was performed with the immunoSEQ multiplex PCR assay. The multiplex PCR relied on a mix of 60 forward primers for TCR Vbeta segments and 13 reverse primers for TCR Jbeta segments. The CDR3 region of rearranged TCR beta genes was amplified from genomic DNA by a multiplex PCR assay. On the Illumina HiSeq System, the amplified TCR beta libraries were sequenced as 87-base-pair reads. Turning to the authors' computational methods: Across the 500 to 700 repertoires, a later analysis counted 78 million or so unique TCR beta chains, 8.5 million to 12 million of which were shared by at least two donors. A nearest-neighbor algorithm error-corrected the raw reads and collapsed the reads into unique sequences, merging closely related sequences to remove PCR and sequencing errors. CDR3 sequences were aligned to IMGT reference sequences to assign V, D and J gene segments. For a sequence to be retained, a match of at least six nucleotides to both a V gene segment and a J gene segment was required. Rearrangements were called productive when the CDR3 lacked stop codons and stayed in frame with V and J; all others were non-productive. Following IMGT convention, CDR3 was defined as the stretch from the second conserved V-encoded cysteine to the conserved J-encoded phenylalanine. The earlier analysis of roughly 590 of the donors excluded any sequence lacking an unambiguous match to a single V gene segment. An earlier analysis of almost 600 of the donors classified V segments as functional when productive rearrangements were above 56.7% and as segregating when the standard deviation between donors was above 5%. A statistical classification framework was developed to diagnose cytomegalovirus status using the catalog of TCR beta chain sequences. In a later analysis, V and J genes were assigned by comparing TCR nucleotide sequences against IMGT/GENE-DB human TR gene sequences. In a later analysis, CDR3 sequences and most-parsimonious VDJ recombination scenarios were assigned using the TCRdist pipeline. A later analysis defined each TCR beta chain by its CDR3 amino acid sequence plus V-gene family, and excluded reads lacking a unique V-gene family. As a way to deal with suspected cross-contamination and a sequencing artifact, a later analysis dropped roughly 600 nucleotide sequences that were highly shared and had low generation probability. A later analysis calculated a clonal expansion index for each public chain from normalized within-repertoire ranks of inferred template counts. Generation probabilities in a later analysis came from a VDJ recombination model fitted to out-of-frame rearrangements, and those results were checked against IGoR. Hypergeometric tests were used in a later analysis to score TCR-TCR, TCR-HLA and TCR-CMV co-occurrence, with a repertoire-size bias correction applied to the TCR pairs. In a later analysis, false discovery rates were estimated by permuting HLA or CMV assignments 20 times. A later analysis grouped co-occurring TCRs with DBSCAN, adding TCRdist sequence similarity when clustering within HLA-allele-positive subsets. Repertoires with fewer than 30,000 or more than 120,000 public chains were left out of co-occurrence clustering, as were several repertoires with anomalous nucleotide sharing. TCRdb limited this immuneACCESS table to in-frame rearrangements with V and J called. A share of clones is missing; checked studies link under half to unresolved V genes, and the rest is unexplained. From that table come the V and J calls and clone size; the DNA was used to work out D and trimming. This sample's clone table shows about 76,000 clones. About 4.5% of the sample comes from the top ten.

Study-level results and caveats: Sequencing depth was assumed to be roughly uniform across donors in the presence/absence analyses, though that assumption may not hold. Because counts were too low, around 18 rarely observed V segments, including chromosome 9 orphons, were left out of the earlier analysis of 500 to 650 of the donors. The authors suggested that the approach could potentially be generalized to other disease states and immunological phenotypes. Because HLA typing was unavailable for some donors at each locus, only the typed subset was used in association tests. A later genetic analysis reported fewer N-insertions in productive TCRs among donors in an Asian-associated ancestry cluster than the roughly 620-donor mean. Most TCR sequences were observed very rarely across donors, whereas some public TCRs were present in many individuals. A further reported finding was that TCR beta sequences accurately predicted the HLA-A and HLA-B alleles for most subjects in the first cohort. An earlier analysis of approximately 530 of the donors showed that most TCR beta V segments appeared in productive rearrangements either about 87% or about 30% of the time, which broadly matched IMGT annotations. When HLA alleles, especially DR and DQ, strongly co-occurred, TCR associations were difficult to assign to individual alleles. A later analysis found that most CMV-associated TCR beta chains appeared HLA-restricted, with HLA associations seemingly driven largely by CMV exposure. Cytomegalovirus status was reported to be diagnosed by the classifier with high specificity and sensitivity in both the original and validation cohorts. Linkage disequilibrium might explain the correlated functional status among segregating V segments, but an unknown experimental factor could not be excluded. This cohort had only TCR beta chains sequenced, and the lack of alpha or paired-chain data limited which features could be detected. In vitro tests confirmed that three of the cytomegalovirus-associated TCR beta chains recognize cytomegalovirus antigens. In a later analysis, HLA-associated TCR beta chains were found to be more clonally expanded and to have lower generation probabilities than equally common non-associated chains. A total of fewer than 200 TCR beta chains were listed by the study as associated with cytomegalovirus. A later analysis reported that several top co-occurrence clusters appeared linked to parvovirus B19, influenza, CMV and Epstein-Barr virus. A cluster of highly shared sequence variants was judged likely to represent a technical artifact of the sequencing pipeline. In a later analysis, 15,000 to 20,000 TCR beta sequences were associated with specific HLA alleles at a false discovery rate of 0.05. The only immune exposure information available for the cohort was CMV serostatus. A later analysis found that TCR association rates varied across HLA loci, with DRB1 alleles showing the most associated TCRs and HLA-C alleles the fewest. An association between a missense DCLRE1C variant and V-gene and J-gene trimming of TCR beta chains was found in a later genetic analysis and replicated in an independent cohort.

The cohort was made up of roughly 670 healthy bone marrow donors. All cohort members were sampled while nominally healthy, although unrecorded immune exposures were likely present. The donor tested CMV seropositive and was one of the 289 seropositive cohort members. Each donor provided a peripheral blood sample, and peripheral blood mononuclear cells were used for TCR beta sequencing. The Qiagen DNeasy Blood Extraction Kit was used to extract genomic DNA from the blood cell samples. The sample comprised PBMCs. This receptor was taken from a woman aged 40 to 49 in good health and CMV-seropositive.

The sequenced DNA: TGTGCTAGTGGTTTTGGACTAGCGGGGGGCCAGCTACGCAAAAACATTCAGTACTTC. This sequence encodes CASGFGLAGGQLRKNIQYF. The chain joins TRBV12-5 to TRBJ2-4; 14 junctional bases match TRBD2. The CDR3 numbers 19 residues from cysteine through phenylalanine. The kept DNA is CDR3 alone, 57 bases in frame from the first base. Trimming takes 3 bases off V and 3 bases off J; junction bases not matched to a gene: 10. The CDR1 and CDR2 encoded by the germline V gene are LGHNT and FRNRAP.